This T cell receptor beta chain was recovered during a study of cytomegalovirus exposure and HLA in healthy donors. Points from the study as a whole: For most TCR beta V segments, an earlier analysis put the productive rate at about 87% or about 30% of the time. With high specificity and sensitivity, the classifier reportedly diagnosed cytomegalovirus status. Reported findings show TCR beta sequences accurately forecast HLA-A and HLA-B alleles in most subjects.

Donors showed nominal health when sampled, although they likely had unrecorded immune exposures. J gave up 5 bases and V 6 bases, and 10 bases lay outside the gene matches. This CDR3 contains 15 residues. Germline lookup yields CDR1 LNHDA and CDR2 SQIVND (reference sequence). This clone was counted between two and nine times. Its antigen is still unknown. The PCR employed 60 Vbeta primers together with 13 Jbeta primers. The protocol was immunoSEQ multiplex PCR, while the TCRdb copy is restricted to in-frame clones and leaves out a portion. Here the sample spans 150,000 to 200,000 clones, 65% to 80% being singletons.

The sequence was obtained from a woman in her thirties or forties in good health and CMV-seropositive. Sequenced input: PBMCs. This rearrangement joins TRBV19 to TRBJ2-3; 8 positions agree with TRBD1. The CDR3: CASSRTGGGLDTQYF. The CDR3 DNA sequence: TGTGCCAGTAGCCGAACAGGGGGAGGCCTAGATACGCAGTATTTT.